The entry below describes one T cell receptor (beta chain). Its antigen is unknown. The sample belongs to a study of T-cell memory formation after mild COVID-19. Overall study results and limits: Mostly located in CM and EM were contracting CD4+ clones, with contracting CD8+ clones located in EMRA.

TCRdb reprocessed the 5' RACE reads with MiXCR, giving one entry per CDR3 protein. The sample has about 200,000 distinct CDR3 sequences, over 7.5% seen once; the top ten hold 3.5%. Germline V gives CDR1 LGHNA, CDR2 YSLEER. Trimming shortened V by 4 bases and J by 6 bases, and 17 bases separated the two germline ends. CDR3 length: 15 amino acids. The sequencing sample was made of PBMCs or a T cell subset sorted from them (not recorded which). This sequence was found in a man aged 18 to 30 who had mild COVID-19 (a few samples of this study predate the infection). Cell type and time point are not known. The chain has TRBV4-3 and TRBJ2-3; possibly TRBD1 for D (5 bases). In nucleotides, the CDR3 is TGCGCCAGCAGCCCGGCAGGGCGTACCTGGGATACGCAGTATTTT. Protein: CASSPAGRTWDTQYF.